This T cell receptor (beta chain) came from a study of T cell responses to AZD1222 COVID-19 vaccine. Assay used: immunoSEQ multiplex PCR; TCRdb lists only in-frame clones, some missing. The sample carries roughly 140,000 clones, 94% recorded once. This specimen consisted of peripheral blood, obtained on day 0 of AZD1222 vaccination. This TCR was sampled from an adult in good health.

The CDR3 loop is CASSYGGGDEAFF. The DNA for the CDR3 is TGTGCCAGCAGCTACGGGGGGGGTGATGAAGCTTTCTTT. V and J are TRBV6-5 and TRBJ1-1, with TRBD1 as a possible D gene (5 bases). The CDR3 runs 13 residues. Trimming stripped 6 bases from V and 7 bases from J, with 15 bases between. Looked up from germline, CDR1 is MNHEY and CDR2 is SVGAGI.